This T cell receptor beta chain was profiled in a study of identical twins. V shed 0 bases and J shed 1 base, with 16 bases lying between them. The CDR3 is made up of 19 amino acids. Per the germline V gene, CDR1 is SGHAT and CDR2 is FQDESV (reference sequence). This clonotype was seen a few times. TCRdb independently ran MiXCR on the 5' RACE reads; one entry per CDR3 protein. Altogether roughly 190,000 distinct CDR3 sequences are present, around a sixth being singletons, with the ten largest covering 40%. The donor group consisted entirely of healthy Caucasians. A further study also used this sample, focusing on T cells expressing NK-cell markers.

The gene calls are TRBV11-1 and TRBJ2-6; no firm D call. This clonotype originated in a woman aged 18 to 35 in good health. Sequencing used CD8+ T cells sorted from blood. The CDR3 is CASSLAWAGRGSGANVLTF. CDR3 sequence (DNA): TGTGCCAGCAGCTTAGCATGGGCAGGTCGAGGTTCTGGGGCCAACGTCCTGACTTTC.